In its sample, the clone carrying this TCR beta chain was seen once. By flow cytometry, patients selected for sequencing had shown an expansion of CD8+CD57+ cells. From germline, CDR1 is LNHNV and CDR2 YYDKDF (reference sequence). This CDR3 has 17 residues. V lost 0 bases, J lost 0 bases, and 12 bases lay in between. The source of the sample is a study of CD8+CD57+ T cells in acquired aplastic anemia. Genomic DNA acted as the template from which TCR beta VDJ combination and CDR3 sequence profiling were carried out. A single record per CDR3 protein comes from TCRdb applying MiXCR to the reads. There are around 290,000 distinct CDR3 sequences in the sample; 56% occur only once, and 1.3% lies in the top ten.

The rearrangement joins TRBV15 to TRBJ1-5, with unresolved D. The sequencing sample was made of sorted CD4+, CD8+, or CD8+CD57+ T cells (not recorded which) from PBMCs. The TCR originated in a human donor with aplastic anemia. CDR3 loop: CATSRDRTVYSNQPQHF. In nucleotides, the CDR3 is TGTGCCACCAGCAGAGATCGGACGGTGTATAGCAATCAGCCCCAGCATTTT.